The subject of this entry is one T cell receptor (beta chain). This entry belongs to a study of blood T cell repertoires in COVID-19. Clones were sequenced by immunoSEQ multiplex PCR, and TCRdb holds only the in-frame ones, with some missing. This sample has approximately 80,000 clones, with more than 60% found just once. Trimming took 6 bases from V and 7 from J; bases not matched to a gene: 9. This CDR3 spans 15 amino acids. Germline V gives CDR1 MNHEY, CDR2 SVGAGI. The clonotype comes from a human donor in a cohort sampled during active COVID-19. This chain connects TRBV6-5 to TRBJ2-1; 10 nucleotides agree with TRBD2. Source material: peripheral blood. CDR3 region: CASSASSGGINEQFF. DNA for the CDR3: TGTGCCAGCAGCGCTTCTAGCGGGGGCATAAATGAGCAGTTCTTC.